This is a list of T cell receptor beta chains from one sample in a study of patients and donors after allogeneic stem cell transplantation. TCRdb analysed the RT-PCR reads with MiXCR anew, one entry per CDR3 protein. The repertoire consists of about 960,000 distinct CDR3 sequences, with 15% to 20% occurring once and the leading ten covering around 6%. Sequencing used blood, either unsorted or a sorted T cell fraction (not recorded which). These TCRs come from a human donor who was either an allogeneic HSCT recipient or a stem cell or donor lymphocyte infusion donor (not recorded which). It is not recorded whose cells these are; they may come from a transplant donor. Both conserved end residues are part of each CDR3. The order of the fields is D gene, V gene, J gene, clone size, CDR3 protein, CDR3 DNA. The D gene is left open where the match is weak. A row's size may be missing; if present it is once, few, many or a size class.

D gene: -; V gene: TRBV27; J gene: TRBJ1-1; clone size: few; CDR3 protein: CASSLIARSEAFF; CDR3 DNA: TGTGCCAGCAGTTTAATAGCGCGGTCTGAAGCTTTCTTT
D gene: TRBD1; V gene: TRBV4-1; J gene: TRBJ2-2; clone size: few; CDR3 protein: CASSLEGSGQGNTGELFF; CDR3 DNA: TGCGCCAGCAGCCTAGAGGGTTCGGGACAGGGGAACACCGGGGAGCTGTTTTTT
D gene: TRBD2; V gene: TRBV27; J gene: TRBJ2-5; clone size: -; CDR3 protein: CASSPKNSGRRETQYF; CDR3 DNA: TGTGCCAGCAGTCCAAAAAACAGCGGGAGGAGAGAGACCCAGTACTTC
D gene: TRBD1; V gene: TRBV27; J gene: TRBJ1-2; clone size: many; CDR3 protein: CASSQKGQFYGYTF; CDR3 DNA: TGTGCCAGCAGTCAAAAGGGACAGTTCTATGGCTACACCTTC
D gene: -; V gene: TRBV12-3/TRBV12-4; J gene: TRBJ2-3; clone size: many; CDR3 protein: CASKHDSTDTQYF; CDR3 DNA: TGTGCCAGCAAACACGATAGCACAGATACGCAGTATTTT
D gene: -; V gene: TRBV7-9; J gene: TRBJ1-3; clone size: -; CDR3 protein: CASSIRPPSSGNTIYF; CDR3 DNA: TGTGCCAGCAGCATCCGACCTCCGAGCTCTGGAAACACCATATATTTT
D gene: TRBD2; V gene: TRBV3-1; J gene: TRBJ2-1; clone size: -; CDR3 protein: CASSQSGGTGGNEQFF; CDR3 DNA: TGTGCCAGCAGCCAGTCGGGGGGAACGGGCGGCAATGAGCAGTTCTTC
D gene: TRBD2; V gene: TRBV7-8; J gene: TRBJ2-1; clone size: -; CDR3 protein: CASSSQLAGVNEQFF; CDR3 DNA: TGTGCCAGCAGCTCTCAGCTAGCGGGGGTAAATGAGCAGTTCTTC
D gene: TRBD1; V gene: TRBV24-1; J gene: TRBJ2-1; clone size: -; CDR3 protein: CATSEQDREQFF; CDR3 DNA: TGTGCCACCAGTGAACAGGACAGGGAGCAGTTCTTC
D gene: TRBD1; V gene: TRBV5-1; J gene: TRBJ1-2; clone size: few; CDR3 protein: CASSFRGQANYGYTF; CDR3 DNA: TGCGCCAGCAGCTTTCGAGGACAGGCGAACTATGGCTACACCTTC
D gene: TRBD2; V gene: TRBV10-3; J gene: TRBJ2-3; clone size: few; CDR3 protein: CAITLSGERTDTQYF; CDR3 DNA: TGTGCCATCACCCTTAGCGGGGAACGCACAGATACGCAGTATTTT